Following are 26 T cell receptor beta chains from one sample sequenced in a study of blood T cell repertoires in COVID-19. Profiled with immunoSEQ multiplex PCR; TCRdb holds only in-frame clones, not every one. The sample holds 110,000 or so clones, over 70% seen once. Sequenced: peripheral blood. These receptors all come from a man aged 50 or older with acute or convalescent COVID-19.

The CDR3 DNA is TGCGCCAGCAGCCCAAGGACGGACAGGCCTGGCGGGCAGTTCTTC. Its protein product is CASSPRTDRPGGQFF. The V call is TRBV5-1, the J call TRBJ2-1; 7 bases agree with TRBD1. Germline-derived CDR1 and CDR2 are SGHRS and YFSETQ. The CDR3 contains 15 residues. The V gene end was trimmed by 4 bases and the J gene end by 12 bases; junction bases not matched to a gene: 16.

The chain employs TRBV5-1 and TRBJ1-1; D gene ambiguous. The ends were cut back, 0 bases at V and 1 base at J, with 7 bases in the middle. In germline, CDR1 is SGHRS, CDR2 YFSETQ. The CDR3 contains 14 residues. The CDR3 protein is CASSLGHANTEAFF. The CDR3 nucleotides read TGCGCCAGCAGCTTGGGACACGCGAACACTGAAGCTTTCTTT.

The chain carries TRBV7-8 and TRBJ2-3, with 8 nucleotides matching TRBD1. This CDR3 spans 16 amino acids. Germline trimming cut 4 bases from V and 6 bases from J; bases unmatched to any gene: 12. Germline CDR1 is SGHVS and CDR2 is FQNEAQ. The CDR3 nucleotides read TGTGCCAGCAGCTCCCTTGTCAGGGGGCGCTTTGATACGCAGTATTTT. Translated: CASSSLVRGRFDTQYF.

For the CDR3, the DNA is TGTGCCAGCAGCTCATGGGACAGTATATACGAGCAGTACTTC. It yields the protein CASSSWDSIYEQYF. The chain couples TRBV7-3 to TRBJ2-7; TRBD1 matches 7 bases. This CDR3 region has 14 residues. Germline V lookup: CDR1 SGHTA, CDR2 FQGTGA. Losses at the gene ends were 4 bases for V and 4 bases for J; bases not matched to a gene: 7.

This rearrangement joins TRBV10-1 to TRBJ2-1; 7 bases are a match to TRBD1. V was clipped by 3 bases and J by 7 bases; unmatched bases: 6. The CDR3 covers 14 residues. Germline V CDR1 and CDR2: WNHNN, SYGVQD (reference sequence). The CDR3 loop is CASSDTNRGNEQFF. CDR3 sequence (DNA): TGCGCCAGCAGTGATACCAACAGGGGAAATGAGCAGTTCTTC.

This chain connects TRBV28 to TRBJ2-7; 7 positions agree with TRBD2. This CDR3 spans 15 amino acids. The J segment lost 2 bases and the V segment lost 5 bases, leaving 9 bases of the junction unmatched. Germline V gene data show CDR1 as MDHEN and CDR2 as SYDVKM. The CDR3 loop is CASSPPPGGPYEQYF. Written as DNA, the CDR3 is TGTGCCAGCAGTCCTCCCCCGGGAGGTCCCTACGAGCAGTACTTC.

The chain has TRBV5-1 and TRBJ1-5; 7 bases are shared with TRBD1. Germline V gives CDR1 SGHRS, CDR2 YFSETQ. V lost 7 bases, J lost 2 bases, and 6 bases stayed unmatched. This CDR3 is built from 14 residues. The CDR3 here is CASLRQGGNQPQHF. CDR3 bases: TGCGCCAGCCTAAGACAGGGTGGCAATCAGCCCCAGCATTTT.

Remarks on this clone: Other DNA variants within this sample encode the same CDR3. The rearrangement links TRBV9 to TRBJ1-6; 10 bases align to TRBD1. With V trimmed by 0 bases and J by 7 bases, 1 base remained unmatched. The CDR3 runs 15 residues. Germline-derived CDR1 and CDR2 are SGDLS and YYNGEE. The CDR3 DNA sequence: TGTGCCAGCAGCGTAGCGGGACAGGGGAATTCACCCCTCCACTTT. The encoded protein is CASSVAGQGNSPLHF. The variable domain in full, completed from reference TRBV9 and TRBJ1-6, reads DSGVTQTPKHLITATGQRVTLRCSPRSGDLSVYWYQQSLDQGLQFLIQYYNGEERAKGNILERFSAQQFPDLHSELNLSSLELGDSALYFCASSVAGQGNSPLHFGNGTRLTVT.

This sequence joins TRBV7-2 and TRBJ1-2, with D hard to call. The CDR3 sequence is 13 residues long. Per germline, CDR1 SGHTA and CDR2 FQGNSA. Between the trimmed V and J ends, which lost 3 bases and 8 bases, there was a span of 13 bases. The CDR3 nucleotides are TGTGCCAGCAGCTTTCGCGAGGGTGGCGGCTACACCTTC. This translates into CASSFREGGGYTF. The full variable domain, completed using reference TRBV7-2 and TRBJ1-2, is GAGVSQSPSNKVTEKGKDVELRCDPISGHTALYWYRQSLGQGLEFLIYFQGNSAPDKSGLPSDRFSAERTGGSVSTLTIQRTQQEDSAVYLCASSFREGGGYTFGSGTRLTVV.

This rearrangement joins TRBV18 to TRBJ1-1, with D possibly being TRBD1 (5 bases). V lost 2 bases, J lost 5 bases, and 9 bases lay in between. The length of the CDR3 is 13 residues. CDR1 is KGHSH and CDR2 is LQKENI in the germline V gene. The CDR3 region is CASSPMGGTEAFF. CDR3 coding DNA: TGTGCCAGCTCACCAATGGGGGGGACTGAAGCTTTCTTT.

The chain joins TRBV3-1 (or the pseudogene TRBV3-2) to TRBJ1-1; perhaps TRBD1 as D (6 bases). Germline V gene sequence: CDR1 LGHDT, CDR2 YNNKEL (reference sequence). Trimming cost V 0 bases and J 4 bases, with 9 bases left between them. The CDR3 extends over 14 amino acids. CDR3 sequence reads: CASSQEGDITEAFF. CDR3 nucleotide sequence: TGTGCCAGCAGCCAAGAAGGGGACATCACTGAAGCTTTCTTT.

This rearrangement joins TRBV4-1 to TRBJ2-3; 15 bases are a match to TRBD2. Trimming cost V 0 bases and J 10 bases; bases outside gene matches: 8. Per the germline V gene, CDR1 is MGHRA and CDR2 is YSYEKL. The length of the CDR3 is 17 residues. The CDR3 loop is CASSQDQPGTSGGSQYF. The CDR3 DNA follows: TGCGCCAGCAGCCAAGATCAGCCAGGGACTAGCGGGGGGTCGCAGTATTTT.

The DNA for the CDR3 is TGCGCCAGCAGCCAGGTTGGGACAGCGACCACTGAAGCTTTCTTT. Its protein is CASSQVGTATTEAFF. The rearrangement links TRBV4-1 to TRBJ1-1, with TRBD1 identical over 7 bases. CDR3 length: 15 amino acids. J was trimmed by 4 bases and V by 3 bases; bases with no gene match: 8. Germline V CDR1 and CDR2: MGHRA, YSYEKL.

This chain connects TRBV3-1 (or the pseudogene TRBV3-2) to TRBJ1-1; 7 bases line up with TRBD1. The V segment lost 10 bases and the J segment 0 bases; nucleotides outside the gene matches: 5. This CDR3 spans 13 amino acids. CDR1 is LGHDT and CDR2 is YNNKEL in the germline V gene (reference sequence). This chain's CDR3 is CATGGTVNTEAFF. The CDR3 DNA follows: TGTGCCACCGGAGGGACAGTGAACACTGAAGCTTTCTTT.

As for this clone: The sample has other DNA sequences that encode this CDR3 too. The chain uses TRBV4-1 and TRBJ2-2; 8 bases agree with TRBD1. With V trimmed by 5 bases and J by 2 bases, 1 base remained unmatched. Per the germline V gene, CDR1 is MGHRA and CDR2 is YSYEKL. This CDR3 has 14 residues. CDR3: CASSDRGNTGELFF. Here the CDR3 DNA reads TGCGCCAGCAGCGACAGGGGTAACACCGGGGAGCTGTTTTTT.

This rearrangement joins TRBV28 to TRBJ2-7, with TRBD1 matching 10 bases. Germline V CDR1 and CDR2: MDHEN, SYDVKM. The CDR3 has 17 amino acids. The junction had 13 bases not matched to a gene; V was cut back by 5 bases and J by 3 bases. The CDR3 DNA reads TGTGCCAGCAGTCTAGGGACAGGGGACAACCAACTCTACGAGCAGTACTTC. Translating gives CASSLGTGDNQLYEQYF.

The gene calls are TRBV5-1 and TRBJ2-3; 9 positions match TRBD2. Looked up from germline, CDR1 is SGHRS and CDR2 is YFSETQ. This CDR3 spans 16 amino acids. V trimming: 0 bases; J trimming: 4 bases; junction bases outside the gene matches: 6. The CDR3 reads CASSLAPSGIPDTQYF. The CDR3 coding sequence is TGCGCCAGCAGCTTGGCCCCTAGCGGGATTCCAGATACGCAGTATTTT.

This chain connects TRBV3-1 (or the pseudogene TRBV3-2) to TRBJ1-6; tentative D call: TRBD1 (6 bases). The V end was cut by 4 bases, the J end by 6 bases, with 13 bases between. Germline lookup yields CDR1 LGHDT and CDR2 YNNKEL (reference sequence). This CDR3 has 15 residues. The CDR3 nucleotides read TGTGCCAGCAGCCGCAAACAGGGAACTAATTCACCCCTCCACTTT. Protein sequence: CASSRKQGTNSPLHF.

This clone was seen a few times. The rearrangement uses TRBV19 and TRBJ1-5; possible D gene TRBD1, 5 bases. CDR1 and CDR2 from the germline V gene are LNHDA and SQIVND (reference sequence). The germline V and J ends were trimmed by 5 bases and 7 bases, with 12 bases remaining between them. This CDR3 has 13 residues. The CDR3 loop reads CASSSQAHQPQHF. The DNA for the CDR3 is TGTGCCAGTAGTTCACAGGCCCACCAGCCCCAGCATTTT.

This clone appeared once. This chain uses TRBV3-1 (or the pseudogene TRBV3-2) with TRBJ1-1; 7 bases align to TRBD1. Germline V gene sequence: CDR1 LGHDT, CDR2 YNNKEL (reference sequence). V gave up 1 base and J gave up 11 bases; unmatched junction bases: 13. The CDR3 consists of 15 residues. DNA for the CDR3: TGTGCCAGCAGCCAAGTTTGGACAAGGGGGCTGGCCGCTTTCTTT. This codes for CASSQVWTRGLAAFF.

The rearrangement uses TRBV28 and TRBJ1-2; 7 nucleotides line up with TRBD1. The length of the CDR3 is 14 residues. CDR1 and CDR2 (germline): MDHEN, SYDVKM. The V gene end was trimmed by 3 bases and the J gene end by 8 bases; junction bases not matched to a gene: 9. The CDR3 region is CASSFKGAIGGYTF. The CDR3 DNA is TGTGCCAGCAGTTTCAAGGGGGCGATAGGGGGCTACACCTTC.

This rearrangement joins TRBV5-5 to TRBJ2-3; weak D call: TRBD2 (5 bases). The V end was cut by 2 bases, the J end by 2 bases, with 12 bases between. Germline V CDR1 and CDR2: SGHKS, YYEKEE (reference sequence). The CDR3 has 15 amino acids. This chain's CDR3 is CASSFGFGDTDTQYF. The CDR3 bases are TGTGCCAGCAGCTTCGGGTTCGGGGACACAGATACGCAGTATTTT.

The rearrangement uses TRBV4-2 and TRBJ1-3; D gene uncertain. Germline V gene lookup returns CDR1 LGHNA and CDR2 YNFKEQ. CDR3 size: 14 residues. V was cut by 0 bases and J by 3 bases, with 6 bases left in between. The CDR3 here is CASSQEQIGNTIYF. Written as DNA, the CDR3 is TGTGCCAGCAGCCAAGAACAGATTGGAAACACCATATATTTT.

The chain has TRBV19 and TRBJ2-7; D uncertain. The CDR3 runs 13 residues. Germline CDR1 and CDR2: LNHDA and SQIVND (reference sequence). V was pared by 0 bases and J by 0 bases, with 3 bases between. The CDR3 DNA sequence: TGTGCCAGTAGTATAGAACTCTCCTACGAGCAGTACTTC. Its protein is CASSIELSYEQYF.

The CDR3 spells CASSEIGGQGYTF. The CDR3 DNA sequence: TGTGCCAGTAGTGAGATAGGAGGGCAGGGCTACACCTTC. This chain connects TRBV19 to TRBJ1-2; D gene ambiguous. CDR3 length: 13 amino acids. The germline V gene encodes CDR1 LNHDA and CDR2 SQIVND (reference sequence). The V gene lost 5 bases and the J gene lost 8 bases, with 15 bases spanning the gap.

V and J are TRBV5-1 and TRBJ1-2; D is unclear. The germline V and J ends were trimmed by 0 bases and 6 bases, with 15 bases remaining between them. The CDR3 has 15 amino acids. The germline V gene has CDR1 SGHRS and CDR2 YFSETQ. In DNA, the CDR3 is TGCGCCAGCAGCTTGGGAGGCACCACTGGAGATGGCTACACCTTC. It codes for CASSLGGTTGDGYTF.